This T cell receptor (beta chain) originates from a study of shared clonotypes between healthy human individuals (dated by TCRdb to 2020 to 2021). With regard to the full study: Two women and three men aged 18 to 49 years were included in the cohort. For each donor, CD4 naive and CD4 memory were each run on three plates, CD8 naive on two plates, and CD8 memory on one plate. Blood TCR repertoires of a handful of healthy adults were deeply sequenced to estimate repertoire size and the extent of clonotype sharing between individuals. Libraries were prepared and TCR repertoires were sequenced by different laboratories using diverse techniques, in order to increase sequencing depth and limit assay-specific biases. Each donor's leukapheresis produced roughly between about 0.8 and 8.9 billion PBMCs.

What the research found in general, with its limitations: Pairwise subsampling indicated that sequencing depth was expected to affect the degree of clonotype sharing among donors. Naive subsets generally had larger estimated clonotype richness than memory subsets did. Higher generation probabilities were observed for clonotypes shared by all four sorted-subset donors than for non-shared clonotypes. When a few donors were compared, the shared fraction of clonotypes was about 5% for naive CD4, roughly 3.4% for naive CD8, 2.3% for memory CD4, and roughly 0.4% for memory CD8. Because the study included only a small number of donors, the genetic and exposure-history diversity represented was limited. Incomplete sequencing was indicated by rarefaction of sorted-subset datasets, despite the large sequencing depth. Sampling was restricted to blood, and TCR repertoires in tissue are likely to differ from TCR repertoires in blood.

Remarks on this clone: Which antigen it targets is not known. Base qualities are missing; no much larger clone stands one base away.

Healthy HIV-negative adults with no recently reported acute infections or vaccinations were included as donors. Only Caucasian adults living in Nashville, Tennessee, USA were represented among the donors. CD8 memory samples were composed of magnetically selected CD45RO+ cells combined with CCR7-negative CD45RA+ effector memory (TemRA) cells. After blood collection by leukapheresis, PBMCs were isolated using Ficoll-Histopaque density gradient centrifugation and then cryopreserved in the vapor phase of liquid nitrogen. Analytical flow cytometry was used to check the purity and quantity of each magnetically sorted T cell population. Genomic DNA was isolated from each sorted fraction and quantified by UV absorbance on a Nanodrop 2000c. Using the deep immunoSEQ assay, TCR CDR3 regions were amplified from genomic DNA by multiplex PCR. For each cell subset, the extracted genomic DNA was distributed evenly across all wells of several immunoSEQ 96-well plates, and each plate served as one replicate. For sorted subsets, about 200 ng genomic DNA, equal to about 30,000 T cell genomes, was loaded into each replicate PCR. Purified libraries were measured with a Qubit 3.0 fluorometer, size-checked on a Bioanalyzer 2100, and measured again with the KAPA Library Quantification kit. Every immunoSEQ 96-well plate was sequenced on a separate single-read 150-cycle Illumina NextSeq 550 flow cell. The study's processing was this. Because the immunoSEQ output held only junctional sequences and lacked quality scores, the filtering could not match the filtering applied to full-length reads. To assign V/J genes and CDR3, sequences were annotated against IMGT germline references using PyIR, a Python wrapper for IgBLAST v1.9. Reads with weak V/J assignments (E-value above 1e-6), missing CDR3, stop codons, out-of-frame junctions, or ambiguous translated residues were removed. V3J clonotypes were defined as sequences sharing an identical inferred V gene, J gene, and CDR3 amino acid sequence. Percentage overlap between repertoires was calculated by dividing the number of shared unique clonotypes by the size of the smaller repertoire. RTK rarefaction, the Chao1 estimator, and Recon v2.1 estimates of unobserved clonotypes were used to assess repertoire richness. For all TCRbeta clonotypes obtained by the gDNA method from four donors, generation probabilities were computed with OLGA. Held by TCRdb, this immuneACCESS table contains in-frame sequences only and omits some clones. Under half of the omission traces to an unresolved V gene where checked; the cause of the rest is unknown. That table is the source of V, J and clone size, and D and trimming were worked out from the DNA. This sample holds a few hundred thousand clones; around 90% were observed only once. The top ten constitute around 15% of the sample.

The CDR3 holds 17 amino acids from the cysteine to the phenylalanine. Of all the DNA, just the CDR3 is kept, 51 bases in frame from base 1. CDR1 is given as WSHSY and CDR2 as SAAADI, both from the germline V gene. At the junction V is shortened by 0 bases and J by 0 bases, with 12 bases in between. Sequences were obtained from memory CD8+ T cells sorted from blood. What the cell subset or site label conveys for this sample: CD45RO+ cells pooled with CCR7-negative TemRA cells. In this chain, TRBV10-2 is recombined with TRBJ2-4; no D gene is confidently identified. The sequence derives from a man between 18 and 35 years old in good health. At the DNA level, the sequence is TGCGCCAGCAGTGAGTCGCTCATTATCTTAGCCAAAAACATTCAGTACTTC. This codes for CASSESLIILAKNIQYF.